The rows below give T cell receptor beta chains drawn from one sample of a study of OX40 agonist ivuxolimab in advanced cancers. The protocol was immunoSEQ multiplex PCR, while the TCRdb copy is restricted to in-frame clones and leaves out a portion. The sample holds about 80,000 clones; 94% are singletons and the top ten take more than 9.5%. Sequences were derived from CD4+ or CD8+ T cells sorted from blood, sampled in a trial of the OX40 agonist ivuxolimab. These receptors were taken from an adult with an advanced solid tumor such as melanoma, head and neck, liver or kidney cancer. The CDR3 runs from the conserved cysteine through the conserved F or W. D genes are given only for firm matches. Rows may omit the clone size; those that give it use once, few, many or a size class.

TRBJ1-5 | TRBD1 | . | 17 | TRBV6-1 | CASSQDPGQGNNQPQHF | TGTGCCAGCAGTCAAGATCCGGGACAGGGAAACAATCAGCCCCAGCATTTT
TRBJ2-5 | . | . | 13 | TRBV6-5 | CASSTLEGRTQYF | TGTGCCAGCAGTACTCTAGAAGGGCGGACCCAGTACTTC
TRBJ2-3 | . | . | 15 | TRBV4-3 | CASSQRGASGDTQYF | TGCGCCAGCAGCCAGCGGGGCGCGTCGGGGGATACGCAGTATTTT
TRBJ2-7 | TRBD2 | . | 15 | TRBV29-1 | CSVNGLAGASYEQYF | TGCAGCGTAAACGGACTAGCGGGGGCCTCCTACGAGCAGTACTTC
TRBJ2-1 | . | . | 12 | TRBV4-2 | CASSQVSEEQFF | TGTGCCAGCAGCCAAGTGTCAGAGGAGCAGTTCTTC
TRBJ1-1 | . | . | 13 | TRBV13 | CASSRADGTEAFF | TGTGCCAGCAGCCGCGCCGACGGCACTGAAGCTTTCTTT
TRBJ2-1 | . | . | 17 | TRBV27 | CASSLSLGGLTVYEQFF | TGTGCCAGCAGTTTATCGCTGGGGGGCTTGACGGTGTATGAGCAGTTCTTC
TRBJ2-7 | TRBD1 | . | 13 | TRBV27 | CASRNRGGYEQYF | TGTGCCAGCAGGAACAGGGGCGGCTACGAGCAGTACTTC
TRBJ2-1 | TRBD2 | . | 15 | TRBV7-3 | CASSPTSGTYNEQFF | TGTGCCAGCAGCCCAACTAGCGGAACGTACAATGAGCAGTTCTTC
TRBJ1-4 | . | . | 16 | TRBV2 | CASSARPSGFNEKLFF | TGTGCCAGCAGTGCTCGCCCATCAGGCTTCAATGAAAAACTGTTTTTT
TRBJ2-3 | . | . | 16 | TRBV25-1 | CASSEGRGEDTDTQYF | TGTGCCAGCAGTGAAGGAAGGGGGGAGGACACAGATACGCAGTATTTT
TRBJ2-1 | TRBD1 | . | 19 | TRBV5-1 | CASSLRLAGTVRSYNEQFF | TGCGCCAGCAGCTTGAGGTTGGCCGGGACAGTCCGATCCTACAATGAGCAGTTCTTC
TRBJ2-7 | . | few | 17 | TRBV9 | CASSASFIPGATYEQYF | TGTGCCAGCAGCGCCTCCTTCATCCCGGGCGCCACCTACGAGCAGTACTTC
TRBJ2-2 | TRBD1 | . | 15 | TRBV6-5 | CASTYNRGNTGELFF | TGTGCCAGCACCTATAACAGGGGTAACACCGGGGAGCTGTTTTTT
TRBJ2-1 | TRBD2 | once | 17 | TRBV28 | CASSLDPTSGRYNEQFF | TGTGCCAGCAGTCTTGATCCGACTAGCGGGAGGTACAATGAGCAGTTCTTC
TRBJ2-7 | . | . | 12 | TRBV29-1 | CSVKSGSYEQYF | TGCAGCGTTAAGTCGGGCTCCTACGAGCAGTACTTC
TRBJ2-1 | TRBD2 | . | 13 | TRBV12-5 | CASGLGRTSSTFF | TGTGCTAGTGGTTTGGGGCGGACTAGCAGCACGTTCTTC
TRBJ2-7 | TRBD2 | . | 16 | TRBV7-8 | CASSGAGVAGPYEQYF | TGTGCCAGCAGCGGAGCGGGGGTCGCGGGCCCCTACGAGCAGTACTTC
TRBJ2-7 | . | . | 13 | TRBV29-1 | CSVGQGGGYEQYF | TGCAGCGTTGGACAGGGAGGCGGGTACGAGCAGTACTTC
TRBJ2-1 | TRBD2 | . | 16 | TRBV7-9 | CASSPYLAGTINEQFF | TGTGCCAGCAGCCCCTACCTAGCGGGTACTATTAATGAGCAGTTCTTC
TRBJ1-5 | TRBD1 | . | 13 | TRBV5-6 | CASSQGGYQPQHF | TGTGCCAGCAGCCAGGGGGGCTATCAGCCCCAGCATTTT
TRBJ2-3 | . | . | 15 | TRBV27 | CASRSWNRDTDTQYF | TGTGCCAGCAGGAGTTGGAACAGGGACACAGATACGCAGTATTTT
TRBJ2-2 | . | . | 18 | TRBV4-3 | CASSQGTGTGAYTGELFF | TGCGCCAGCAGCCAAGGAACGGGGACTGGCGCATACACCGGGGAGCTGTTTTTT
TRBJ1-2 | . | . | 14 | TRBV7-8 | CASSLSGAGGGYTF | TGTGCCAGCAGCCTATCTGGGGCGGGTGGTGGCTACACCTTC
TRBJ2-7 | TRBD2 | . | 20 | TRBV28 | CASSLSRDPSLAASSYEQYF | TGTGCCAGCAGCCTTTCCAGGGATCCCTCGCTAGCGGCCAGCTCCTACGAGCAGTACTTC
TRBJ2-1 | . | . | 15 | TRBV9 | CASSFRRNGDNEQFF | TGTGCCAGCAGCTTCAGACGAAACGGGGACAATGAGCAGTTCTTC
TRBJ2-7 | . | few | 10 | TRBV21-1 | CARGEYEQYF | TGTGCCAGGGGGGAATACGAGCAGTACTTC
TRBJ2-3 | . | . | 16 | TRBV18 | CASSPPIDRYTDTQYF | TGTGCCAGCTCACCACCGATAGACCGCTACACAGATACGCAGTATTTT
TRBJ2-4 | TRBD2 | . | 16 | TRBV4-1 | CASSPIPGLAGNIQYF | TGCGCCAGCAGCCCCATCCCCGGACTAGCGGGAAACATTCAGTACTTC
TRBJ1-2 | . | . | 15 | TRBV7-9 | CASSFPDSLNYGYTF | TGTGCCAGCAGCTTTCCAGACAGTTTAAACTATGGCTACACCTTC
TRBJ2-5 | . | once | 16 | TRBV7-6 | CASSPPGPINEETQYF | TGTGCCAGCAGCCCTCCGGGACCGATTAACGAAGAGACCCAGTACTTC
TRBJ2-7 | . | . | 11 | TRBV6-1 | CASIIGTEQYF | TGTGCCAGCATCATAGGGACAGAGCAGTACTTC
TRBJ1-5 | . | . | 14 | TRBV5-4 | CASSFAGLGQPQHF | TGTGCCAGCAGCTTCGCAGGGTTGGGTCAGCCCCAGCATTTT
TRBJ2-7 | TRBD1 | . | 16 | TRBV19 | CASSFFPGQGPYEQYF | TGTGCCAGTAGTTTTTTTCCGGGACAGGGTCCCTACGAGCAGTACTTC